This entry lists 21 T cell receptor beta chains sequenced from one sample in a study of cytomegalovirus exposure and HLA in healthy donors. Primers included in the PCR were 60 Vbeta and 13 Jbeta primers. Repertoires were generated with immunoSEQ multiplex PCR, while TCRdb's copy carries only in-frame clones and drops some. The table includes around 150,000 clones, 75% to 85% detected once. The sequencing sample was made of PBMCs. The receptors were sampled from a man between 45 and 60 years old in good health and CMV-seropositive.

The rearrangement joins TRBV6-1 to TRBJ2-1, with TRBD1 identical over 12 bases. CDR3 length: 15 residues. In germline, CDR1 is MNHNS, CDR2 SASEGT. The V gene end was trimmed by 7 bases and the J gene end by 7 bases; junction bases not matched to a gene: 8. The CDR3 spells CASTQGDRGHNEQFF. In nucleotides, the CDR3 is TGTGCCAGCACCCAGGGGGACAGGGGGCATAATGAGCAGTTCTTC.

This sequence joins TRBV18 and TRBJ2-5, with TRBD1 identical over 9 bases. The CDR3 is 16 amino acids. J was trimmed by 1 base and V by 3 bases; bases with no gene match: 6. CDR1 and CDR2 from the germline V gene are KGHSH and LQKENI. This CDR3 reads CASSPYGQGFQETQYF. The CDR3 DNA reads TGTGCCAGCTCACCCTACGGACAGGGGTTCCAAGAGACCCAGTACTTC.

The rearrangement joins TRBV5-5 to TRBJ2-1; weak D call: TRBD1 (6 bases). The germline V gene has CDR1 SGHKS and CDR2 YYEKEE (reference sequence). V was shortened by 0 bases and J by 4 bases, with 11 bases between the two germline ends. CDR3 length equals 15 residues. The CDR3 sequence is CASSLVPGVYNEQFF. The CDR3 region has the DNA TGTGCCAGCAGCTTGGTTCCAGGGGTTTACAATGAGCAGTTCTTC.

DNA of the CDR3: TGTGCCAGCAGTGAAACGGGTGGCGAGGGCACTGAAGCTTTCTTT. It yields the protein CASSETGGEGTEAFF. The chain links TRBV6-4 to TRBJ1-1; no clear D. CDR1 MRHNA and CDR2 SNTAGT come from the germline V gene. The CDR3 is 15 amino acids. Deletions cut 3 bases from V and 4 bases from J, with 15 bases between.

V and J are TRBV28 and TRBJ1-3; possible D gene TRBD1, 6 bases. The germline gives CDR1 MDHEN, CDR2 SYDVKM. Trimming removed 7 bases at V and 0 bases at J, with 16 bases between. The CDR3 length is 16 residues. The CDR3 DNA follows: TGTGCCAGCATTCGGGGCAGGGGTTCCTCTGGAAACACCATATATTTT. This sequence encodes CASIRGRGSSGNTIYF. The full variable domain, in which reference TRBV28 and TRBJ1-3 provide the parts outside the CDR3, is DVKVTQSSRYLVKRTGEKVFLECVQDMDHENMFWYRQDPGLGLRLIYFSYDVKMKEKGDIPEGYSVSREKKERFSLILESASTNQTSMYLCASIRGRGSSGNTIYFGEGSWLTVV.

The J gene is TRBJ2-1, the V gene TRBV7-2; D possibly corresponds to TRBD2 (5 bases). V gave up 2 bases and J gave up 9 bases, with 14 bases separating them. This CDR3 has 14 residues. Per germline, CDR1 SGHTA and CDR2 FQGNSA. Here the CDR3 DNA reads TGTGCCAGCAGCTTAATCGCTAGCTCGGGTGAGCAGTTCTTC. Protein: CASSLIASSGEQFF.

This clone occurred once. The genes are TRBV4-1 and TRBJ2-5; TRBD1 matches 8 bases. V was clipped by 3 bases and J by 4 bases; unmatched bases: 7. The CDR3 has 15 amino acids. Germline V gene lookup returns CDR1 MGHRA and CDR2 YSYEKL. The CDR3 is CASSQSSTGAETQYF. The DNA for the CDR3 is TGCGCCAGCAGCCAGTCCTCGACAGGGGCAGAGACCCAGTACTTC.

This chain connects TRBV4-1 to TRBJ1-2; TRBD1 aligns across 10 bases. This CDR3 has 16 amino acids. CDR1 and CDR2 from the germline V gene are MGHRA and YSYEKL. V gave up 2 bases and J gave up 2 bases; unmatched junction bases: 5. This CDR3 is CASSQTTGGGNYGYTF. As DNA, the CDR3 is TGCGCCAGCAGCCAAACGACAGGGGGCGGGAACTATGGCTACACCTTC.

This chain joins TRBV18 and TRBJ2-7, with 12 bases that match TRBD2. The CDR3 is made up of 16 amino acids. Germline V gene data show CDR1 as KGHSH and CDR2 as LQKENI. The junction had 11 bases not matched to a gene; V was cut back by 6 bases and J by 5 bases. The CDR3 DNA reads TGTGCCAGCTCGCCGCTAGCGGGAGGGCCGGTTAACGAGCAGTACTTC. It specifies CASSPLAGGPVNEQYF.

The chain carries TRBV5-1 and TRBJ1-1; 11 bases agree with TRBD1. The V gene's germline CDR1 is SGHRS and CDR2 YFSETQ. V trimming: 1 base; J trimming: 3 bases; junction bases outside the gene matches: 2. This CDR3 is built from 15 residues. The CDR3 DNA sequence: TGCGCCAGCAGCTTGTGGGGACAGGGGGACACTGAAGCTTTCTTT. This gives the protein CASSLWGQGDTEAFF.

The V and J genes are TRBV6-1 and TRBJ1-6, with D possibly being TRBD1 (5 bases). The CDR3 has 15 amino acids. Trimming took 6 bases from V and 2 from J, leaving 11 bases between them. CDR1 MNHNS and CDR2 SASEGT come from the germline V gene. CDR3 in DNA: TGTGCCAGCAGACAACAGGTTACCTATAATTCACCCCTCCACTTT. Its translation is CASRQQVTYNSPLHF.

A single count supports this clone. This chain connects TRBV6-1 to TRBJ1-5; D not resolved. Germline CDR1 is MNHNS and CDR2 is SASEGT. This CDR3 spans 15 amino acids. Trimming removed 2 bases from V and 4 bases from J, with 12 bases in between. The CDR3 DNA reads TGTGCCAGCAGTGAAATCCCTGGGCTGAATCAGCCCCAGCATTTT. Translated: CASSEIPGLNQPQHF.

This chain joins TRBV7-9 and TRBJ1-1; TRBD1 matches 7 bases. The trim removed 5 bases at V and 7 bases at J, leaving 10 bases unmatched. The CDR3 is made up of 14 amino acids. Germline V CDR1 and CDR2: SEHNR, FQNEAQ (reference sequence). This chain's CDR3 is CASSPTGPVFEAFF. The CDR3 nucleotides are TGTGCCAGCAGCCCGACAGGGCCCGTCTTTGAAGCTTTCTTT.

The chain recombines TRBV19 with TRBJ2-1; D might be TRBD2 (6 bases). Trimming shortened V by 7 bases and J by 4 bases, and 11 bases separated the two germline ends. CDR3 size: 13 residues. The germline gives CDR1 LNHDA, CDR2 SQIVND (reference sequence). The CDR3 reads CASTPRGYNEQFF. In DNA form, the CDR3 reads TGTGCCAGTACCCCCCGGGGGTACAATGAGCAGTTCTTC.

V usage is TRBV9 and J usage is TRBJ2-5, with a possible D match to TRBD1 (5 bases). Per the germline V gene, CDR1 is SGDLS and CDR2 is YYNGEE. This CDR3 has 14 residues. Trimming took 3 bases from V and 5 from J, leaving 14 bases between them. CDR3 bases: TGTGCCAGCAGCGCCCTTCAGGGTCAGGAGACCCAGTACTTC. This sequence encodes CASSALQGQETQYF.

The chain carries TRBV5-1 and TRBJ2-1; 13 bases are a match to TRBD2. CDR1 SGHRS and CDR2 YFSETQ come from the germline V gene. The J segment lost 6 bases and the V segment lost 7 bases, leaving 4 bases of the junction unmatched. There are 14 residues in the CDR3. The CDR3: CASGGTSGTNEQFF. In DNA form, the CDR3 reads TGCGCCAGCGGGGGGACTAGCGGGACCAATGAGCAGTTCTTC.

The V gene is TRBV5-6, the J gene TRBJ2-7; 10 bases match TRBD1. The CDR3 length is 16 residues. Losses at the gene ends were 0 bases for V and 0 bases for J; bases not matched to a gene: 3. The V gene's germline CDR1 is SGHDT and CDR2 YYEEEE. CDR3 sequence: CASSLGGQGYSYEQYF. CDR3 bases: TGTGCCAGCAGCTTGGGGGGACAGGGGTACTCCTACGAGCAGTACTTC. Supplemented by reference TRBV5-6 and TRBJ2-7, the full variable domain reads DAGVTQSPTHLIKTRGQQVTLRCSPKSGHDTVSWYQQALGQGPQFIFQYYEEEERQRGNFPDRFSGHQFPNYSSELNVNALLLGDSALYLCASSLGGQGYSYEQYFGPGTRLTVT.

The CDR3 DNA is TGTGCCAGCAGCCCCTGGGGGGGCCTAGACTCCTACGAGCAGTACTTC. Translation: CASSPWGGLDSYEQYF. The genes are TRBV7-9 and TRBJ2-7; possibly TRBD2 for D (7 bases). The CDR3 sequence is 16 residues long. The V end lost 5 bases, the J end lost 0 bases, and 17 bases lay between the germline ends. Per the germline V gene, CDR1 is SEHNR and CDR2 is FQNEAQ (reference sequence).

The genes are TRBV6-5 and TRBJ1-1, with D hard to call. Germline values: CDR1 MNHEY, CDR2 SVGAGI. CDR3 size: 13 residues. Trimming cost V 0 bases and J 7 bases, with 9 bases left between them. The DNA for the CDR3 is TGTGCCAGCAGTTACTCTCTACAGTATGAAGCTTTCTTT. This encodes CASSYSLQYEAFF.

This sequence joins TRBV5-1 and TRBJ2-1; tentative D call: TRBD2 (6 bases). Germline loops: CDR1 SGHRS, CDR2 YFSETQ. This CDR3 contains 17 residues. V gave up 0 bases and J gave up 9 bases, with 22 bases separating them. This CDR3 reads CASSLGDSVVLGSEQFF. CDR3 DNA sequence: TGCGCCAGCAGCTTGGGGGACTCGGTAGTGTTAGGAAGTGAGCAGTTCTTC. The whole variable domain, remainder taken from reference TRBV5-1 and TRBJ2-1, is KAGVTQTPRYLIKTRGQQVTLSCSPISGHRSVSWYQQTPGQGLQFLFEYFSETQRNKGNFPGRFSGRQFSNSRSEMNVSTLELGDSALYLCASSLGDSVVLGSEQFFGPGTRLTVL.

The genes are TRBV7-8 and TRBJ1-2; D perhaps matches TRBD1 (5 bases). Germline lookup yields CDR1 SGHVS and CDR2 FQNEAQ. This CDR3 region has 17 residues. With 0 bases removed from V and 2 bases from J, the gap between germline ends came to 16 bases. The CDR3 coding sequence is TGTGCCAGCAGCTTAGCGTCAGGGATGAACCCCAACTATGGCTACACCTTC. Encoded protein: CASSLASGMNPNYGYTF. Full variable domain (remainder filled in from reference TRBV7-8 and TRBJ1-2): GAGVSQSPRYKVAKRGQDVALRCDPISGHVSLFWYQQALGQGPEFLTYFQNEAQLDKSGLPSDRFFAERPEGSVSTLKIQRTQQEDSAVYLCASSLASGMNPNYGYTFGSGTRLTVV.